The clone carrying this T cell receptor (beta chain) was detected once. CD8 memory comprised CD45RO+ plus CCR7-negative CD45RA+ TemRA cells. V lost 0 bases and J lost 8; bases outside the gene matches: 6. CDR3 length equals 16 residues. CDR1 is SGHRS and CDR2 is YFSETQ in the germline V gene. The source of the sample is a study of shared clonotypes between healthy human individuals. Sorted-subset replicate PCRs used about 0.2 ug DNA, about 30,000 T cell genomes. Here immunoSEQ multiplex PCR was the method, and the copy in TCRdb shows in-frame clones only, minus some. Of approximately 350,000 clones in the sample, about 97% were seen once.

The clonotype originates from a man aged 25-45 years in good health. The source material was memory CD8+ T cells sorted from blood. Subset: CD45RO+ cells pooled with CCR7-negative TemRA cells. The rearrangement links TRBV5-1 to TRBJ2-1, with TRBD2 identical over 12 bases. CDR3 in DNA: TGCGCCAGCAGCTTGGTGGGGGGACTAGCGGGTTATGAGCAGTTCTTC. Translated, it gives CASSLVGGLAGYEQFF.